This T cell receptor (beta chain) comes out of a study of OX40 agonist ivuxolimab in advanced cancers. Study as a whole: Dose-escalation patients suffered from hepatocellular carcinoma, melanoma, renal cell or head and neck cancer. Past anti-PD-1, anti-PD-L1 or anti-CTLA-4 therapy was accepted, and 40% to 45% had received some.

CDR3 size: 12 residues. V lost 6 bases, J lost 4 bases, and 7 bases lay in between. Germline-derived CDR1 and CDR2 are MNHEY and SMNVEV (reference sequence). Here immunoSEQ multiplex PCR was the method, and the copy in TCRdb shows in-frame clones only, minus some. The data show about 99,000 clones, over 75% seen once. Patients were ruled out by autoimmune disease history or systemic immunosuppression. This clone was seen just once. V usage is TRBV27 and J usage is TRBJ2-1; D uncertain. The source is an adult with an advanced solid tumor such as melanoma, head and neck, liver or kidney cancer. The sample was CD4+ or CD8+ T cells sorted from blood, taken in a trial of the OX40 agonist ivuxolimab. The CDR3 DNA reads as TGTGCCAGCAGCAGCCTTTACAATGAGCAGTTCTTC. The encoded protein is CASSSLYNEQFF.